Listed below are T cell receptor beta chains from one sample, sequenced in a study of blood T cell repertoires in COVID-19. Method: immunoSEQ multiplex PCR; TCRdb's copy keeps in-frame clones and lacks some. The sample lists tens of thousands of clones; 85% were seen once. Sequences were obtained from peripheral blood. The receptors originated from a man in his fifties or sixties with acute or convalescent COVID-19. Each CDR3 is given with its conserved first and last residue. Fields, in order: CDR3 protein, V gene.

cdr3_aa: CASSQRSGRVRETQYF
v_call: TRBV7-2

cdr3_aa: CASSLEDRKLFF
v_call: TRBV7-9

cdr3_aa: CASSLEGAGSTDTQYF
v_call: TRBV11-2

cdr3_aa: CASSPGSGPNQPQHF
v_call: TRBV18

cdr3_aa: CASSPTTVHNEQFF
v_call: TRBV11-3

cdr3_aa: CASSRTGEYEQYF
v_call: TRBV7-3

cdr3_aa: CASSPLSHEQFF
v_call: TRBV6-5

cdr3_aa: CASSYPGLAGADTQYF
v_call: TRBV6-6

cdr3_aa: CASRVTGTTGELFF
v_call: TRBV6-6

cdr3_aa: CASRRGGVSTEAFF
v_call: TRBV23-1

cdr3_aa: CASSSPQGGRRMFQETQYF
v_call: TRBV5-1

cdr3_aa: CASSLVGGGAQETQYF
v_call: TRBV5-1

cdr3_aa: CASSLTQDSGNTIYF
v_call: TRBV5-1

cdr3_aa: CASSLVTSGRGTDTQYF
v_call: TRBV5-1

cdr3_aa: CASSSDRYSGNTIYF
v_call: TRBV18